The clone carrying this T cell receptor beta chain is a singleton in its sample. Its antigen is not known. The data derive from a study of T cell responses to AZD1222 COVID-19 vaccine. Study-level results: Mapped onto spike, vaccine-associated CD4 TCRs spanned it and were dominant at 160-218 and 743-854. Most donors were white British, females outnumbered males, and clonal diversity was possibly underestimated. Increases in Spike-specific TCR breadth and depth were seen after two AZD1222 doses.

V gave up 3 bases and J gave up 3 bases, with 8 bases separating them. This CDR3 spans 12 amino acids. Germline assignment: CDR1 SQVTM and CDR2 ANQGSEA. Profiling relied on immunoSEQ multiplex PCR, and the TCRdb table lists in-frame clones only, not all of them. The data show about 170,000 clones, 93% seen once. The clonotype comes from an adult in good health. The J gene is TRBJ1-1, the V gene TRBV29-1; D call uncertain. The material was peripheral blood, obtained on day 0 of AZD1222 vaccination. CDR3 sequence (DNA): TGCAGCGTTGATAGAGGGTACACTGAAGCTTTCTTT. Its protein is CSVDRGYTEAFF.